The entry below gives a single T cell receptor (beta chain) sequence along with its context. This clonotype was found many times. Its specific antigen is unknown. Base quality data are lacking; no much larger clone is found one base away. cDNA synthesis used template-switch 5'RACE with a primer carrying a 10-nucleotide random unique molecular identifier tagging each TCR transcript. Each sequencing run produced over 180 million TCR-beta sequences covering 15-18 subjects. Total RNA was extracted with the RNeasy kit. TCR-beta VDJ regions were amplified with primers for the TCR constant region and the 5'RACE anchor, using the KAPA Real-time Library Amplification kit. A first PCR added sample indexes and Illumina adaptors, and a second PCR then raised library yield. The roughly 650 bp TCR product was size-selected on a 2% E-gel SizeSelection system after Ampure bead purification. Before pooling, library quality was assessed on a Bioanalyzer, concentration was determined with Qubit, and library quantification was performed with the Kapa Library Quantification kit. Paired-end 2 x 150 bp sequencing of the libraries was performed on an Illumina HiSeq 2500. To increase sequence diversity, roughly 23-30% phiX was spiked into each library pool. Turning to the authors' computational methods: The quality-filtered reads were processed with the UMI-based MiGEC pipeline, whose error correction step removed more than 80% of the raw TCR sequences. VDJ genes were aligned to IMGT germline references, and clonotypes were defined by unique CDR3 amino acid sequence plus V-J genes. Clonal expansion, Shannon diversity and CDR3 relatedness (CalcPairwiseDistances, ClusterSamples) were evaluated with VDJtools, and phylogenetic trees were built with CLCbio workbench. Using coefficient-of-variation modelling across technical triplicates, the study counted a clone as expanded if it had at least 8 unique UMIs. The public reads were run again by TCRdb, first through fastp at Q25 and then through MiXCR, and only productive beta chains were kept. Rows are unified per CDR3 protein, each entry keeping the most common DNA and genes. The V and J calls come from TCRdb's annotation, not from the publication. For this sample there are around 50,000 distinct CDR3 sequences; approximately 17% appear just once. Of the sample, about 4.7% falls within the top ten clones.

The healthy controls were volunteers from a blood bank in Maryland, USA. For unsorted PBMC libraries, 2 million PBMCs were used after storage in RNAlater at -80 degrees C until RNA extraction. Peripheral blood underwent Ficoll-Hypaque density gradient centrifugation to isolate PBMCs, which were then cryopreserved in liquid nitrogen. This entry is derived from a study of neurological immune-mediated disorders (dated by TCRdb to 2018 to 2020). A note on the overall study: Peripheral blood TCR-beta repertoires from patients with HTLV-I-associated myelopathy (HAM/TSP), patients with multiple sclerosis, and healthy controls were compared in the study using UMI-based sequencing. Alongside PBMC samples, the set of approximately 100 TCR-beta libraries contained longitudinal samples, technical triplicates, and paired CD4+ and CD8+ T-cell subsets that had been sorted. The cohort was made up of around 70 subjects, consisting of 15 or so HAM/TSP patients, around 35 multiple sclerosis patients and 20 healthy controls.

CDR1 and CDR2 are drawn from the germline V gene (reference sequence): DFQATT, SNEGSKA. Its CDR3 holds 15 amino acids, cysteine through phenylalanine. The only DNA kept is the CDR3, 45 bases in frame from the first base. The germline V and J ends show losses of 0 bases and 3 bases respectively, and no gene match explains 3 bases of the junction. Study-wide conclusions, independent of this receptor: Expanded clones from different subjects shared no identical CDR3 amino acid sequences, which suggests that TCR-beta repertoires were private in all groups. TCR clonal expansion was highest in HAM/TSP patients and lowest in MS patients, with MS patients falling below even healthy controls.

The sequence joins TRBV20-1 to TRBJ2-5; 11 nucleotides in the junction match TRBD2. The TCR sequence derives from a man in his sixties in good health. The sequenced material came from PBMCs. Here the CDR3 is given as CSARESSGREETQYF. The DNA is as follows: TGCAGTGCTAGAGAGAGTAGCGGGAGGGAAGAGACCCAGTACTTC.